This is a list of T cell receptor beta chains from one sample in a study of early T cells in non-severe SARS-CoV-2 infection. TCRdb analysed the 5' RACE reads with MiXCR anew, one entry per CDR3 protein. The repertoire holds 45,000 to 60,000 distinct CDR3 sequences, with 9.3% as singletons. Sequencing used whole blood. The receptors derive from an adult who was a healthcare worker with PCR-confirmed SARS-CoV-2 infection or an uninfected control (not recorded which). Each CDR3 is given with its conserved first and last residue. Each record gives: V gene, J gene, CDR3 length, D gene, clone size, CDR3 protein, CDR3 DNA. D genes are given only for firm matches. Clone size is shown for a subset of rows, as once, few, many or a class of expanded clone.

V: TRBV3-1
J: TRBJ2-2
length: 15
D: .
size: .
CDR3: CASSLRDGGTGELFF
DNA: TGTGCCAGCAGCCTCCGGGACGGGGGCACCGGGGAGCTGTTTTTT

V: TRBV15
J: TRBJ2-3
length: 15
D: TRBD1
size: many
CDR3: CATSRRTGGSDTQYF
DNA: TGTGCCACCAGCAGGCGGACAGGGGGGTCAGATACGCAGTATTTT

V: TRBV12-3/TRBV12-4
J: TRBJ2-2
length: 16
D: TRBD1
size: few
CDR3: CASSFRTGINTGELFF
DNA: TGTGCCAGCAGTTTTAGGACAGGAATAAACACCGGGGAGCTGTTTTTT

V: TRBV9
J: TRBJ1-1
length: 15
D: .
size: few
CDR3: CASSVGQAPNTEAFF
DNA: TGTGCCAGCAGCGTAGGTCAGGCGCCGAACACTGAAGCTTTCTTT

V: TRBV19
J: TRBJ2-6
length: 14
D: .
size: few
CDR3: CASSMTQGANVLTF
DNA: TGTGCCAGTAGTATGACACAGGGGGCCAACGTCCTGACTTTC

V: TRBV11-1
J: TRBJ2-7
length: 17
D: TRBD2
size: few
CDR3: CASSPRTSGGLPYEQYF
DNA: TGTGCCAGCAGCCCGCGGACTAGCGGGGGCCTACCCTACGAGCAGTACTTC

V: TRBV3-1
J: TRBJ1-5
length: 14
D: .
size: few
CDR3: CASSQGAGDQPQHF
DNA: TGTGCCAGCAGCCAAGGGGCGGGAGATCAGCCCCAGCATTTT

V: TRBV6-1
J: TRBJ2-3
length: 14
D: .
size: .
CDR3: CASSEQISADTQYF
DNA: TGTGCCAGCAGTGAACAGATAAGCGCAGATACGCAGTATTTT

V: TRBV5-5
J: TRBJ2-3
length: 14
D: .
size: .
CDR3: CASRQEEGTDTQYF
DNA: TGTGCCAGCAGGCAGGAGGAGGGCACAGATACGCAGTATTTT

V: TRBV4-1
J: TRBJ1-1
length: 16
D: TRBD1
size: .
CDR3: CASSRPTGGMNTEAFF
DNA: TGCGCCAGCAGCCGTCCCACAGGGGGCATGAACACTGAAGCTTTCTTT

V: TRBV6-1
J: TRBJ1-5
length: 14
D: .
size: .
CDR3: CASSGIVRNQPQHF
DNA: TGTGCCAGCAGTGGTATCGTTAGGAATCAGCCCCAGCATTTT

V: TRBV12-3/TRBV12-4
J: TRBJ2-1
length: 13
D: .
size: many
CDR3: CASSLVTYNEQFF
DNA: TGTGCCAGCAGTTTGGTAACCTACAATGAGCAGTTCTTC

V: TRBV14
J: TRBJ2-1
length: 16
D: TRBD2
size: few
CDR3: CASSQDWRGSAHEQFF
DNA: TGTGCCAGCAGCCAAGATTGGCGGGGGAGCGCCCATGAGCAGTTCTTC

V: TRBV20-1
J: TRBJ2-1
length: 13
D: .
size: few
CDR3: CSASPGGIHEQFF
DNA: TGCAGTGCTAGTCCAGGGGGGATCCATGAGCAGTTCTTC

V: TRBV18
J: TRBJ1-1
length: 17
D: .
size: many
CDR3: CASSLSRGKLADTEAFF
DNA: TGTGCCAGCTCGCTCTCCCGGGGTAAACTGGCGGACACTGAAGCTTTCTTT

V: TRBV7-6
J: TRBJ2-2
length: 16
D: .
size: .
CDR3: CASSPGTPQNTGELFF
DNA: TGTGCCAGCAGCCCCGGGACGCCCCAAAACACCGGGGAGCTGTTTTTT

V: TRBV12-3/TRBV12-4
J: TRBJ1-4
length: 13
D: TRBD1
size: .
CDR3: CASSPGGSEKLFF
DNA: TGTGCCAGCAGCCCAGGGGGCAGTGAAAAACTGTTTTTT

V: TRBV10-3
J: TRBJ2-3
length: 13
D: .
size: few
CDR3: CAISEVSADTQYF
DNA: TGTGCCATCAGTGAGGTTAGCGCAGATACGCAGTATTTT

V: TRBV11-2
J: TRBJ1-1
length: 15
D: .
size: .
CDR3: CASSSVQGRNTEAFF
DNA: TGTGCCAGCAGCTCGGTCCAGGGTCGGAACACTGAAGCTTTCTTT

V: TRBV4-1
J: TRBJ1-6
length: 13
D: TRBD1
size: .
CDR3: CASGTDENSPLHF
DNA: TGCGCCAGCGGGACAGACGAGAATTCACCCCTCCACTTT

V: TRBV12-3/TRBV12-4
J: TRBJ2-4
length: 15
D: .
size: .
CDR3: CASRAVGGARNIQYF
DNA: TGTGCCAGCAGAGCCGTGGGAGGTGCGCGGAACATTCAGTACTTC

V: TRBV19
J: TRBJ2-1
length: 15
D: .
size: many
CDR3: CASSQSGVTYNEQFF
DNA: TGTGCCAGTAGTCAATCAGGGGTGACATACAATGAGCAGTTCTTC

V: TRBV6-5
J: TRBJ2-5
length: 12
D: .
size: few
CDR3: CASSSREETQYF
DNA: TGTGCCAGCAGTAGCAGGGAAGAGACCCAGTACTTC

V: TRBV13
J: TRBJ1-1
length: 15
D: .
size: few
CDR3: CASSLGQRRDTEAFF
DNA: TGTGCCAGCAGCTTAGGCCAAAGGAGGGACACTGAAGCTTTCTTT

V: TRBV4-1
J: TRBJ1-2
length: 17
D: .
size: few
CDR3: CASSQGALIRSNYGYTF
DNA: TGCGCCAGCAGCCAAGGGGCCCTTATCAGATCTAACTATGGCTACACCTTC

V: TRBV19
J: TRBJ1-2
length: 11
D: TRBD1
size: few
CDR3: CATTGVYGYTF
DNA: TGTGCCACCACAGGGGTCTATGGCTACACCTTC

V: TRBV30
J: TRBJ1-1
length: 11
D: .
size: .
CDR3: CAWSVPTEAFF
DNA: TGTGCCTGGAGTGTACCGACAGAAGCTTTCTTT

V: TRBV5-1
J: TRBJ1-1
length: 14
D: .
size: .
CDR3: CASSLDSTNTEAFF
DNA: TGCGCCAGCAGCCTAGACAGCACGAACACTGAAGCTTTCTTT

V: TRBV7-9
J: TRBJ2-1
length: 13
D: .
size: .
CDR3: CASSERTYNEQFF
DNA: TGTGCCAGCAGCGAACGGACGTACAATGAGCAGTTCTTC

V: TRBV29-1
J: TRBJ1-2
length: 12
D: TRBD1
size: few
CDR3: CSARTGSYGYTF
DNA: TGCAGCGCCAGGACAGGGTCCTATGGCTACACCTTC

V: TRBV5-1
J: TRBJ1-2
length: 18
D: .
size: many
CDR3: CASSLGLAAVKLNYGYTF
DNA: TGCGCCAGCAGCTTGGGACTCGCGGCAGTCAAACTCAACTATGGCTACACCTTC

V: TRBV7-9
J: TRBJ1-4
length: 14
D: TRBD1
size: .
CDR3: CASSWGQLNEKLFF
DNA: TGTGCCAGCAGCTGGGGACAGCTAAATGAAAAACTGTTTTTT

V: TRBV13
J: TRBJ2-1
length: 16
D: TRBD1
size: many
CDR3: CASSPRDRRMYNEQFF
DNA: TGTGCCAGCAGCCCCCGGGACAGGCGAATGTACAATGAGCAGTTCTTC

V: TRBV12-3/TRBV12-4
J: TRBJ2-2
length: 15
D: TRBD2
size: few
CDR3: CASGLSGGYDGELFF
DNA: TGTGCCAGTGGCCTAAGCGGGGGGTACGATGGGGAGCTGTTTTTT

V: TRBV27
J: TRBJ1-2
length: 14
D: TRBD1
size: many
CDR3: CASSTRTGPYGYTF
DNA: TGTGCCAGCAGTACCCGGACAGGCCCCTATGGCTACACCTTC

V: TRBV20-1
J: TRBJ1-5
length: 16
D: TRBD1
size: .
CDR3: CSARTGGGLGNQPQHF
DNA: TGCAGTGCCCGGACAGGGGGAGGCCTGGGAAATCAGCCCCAGCATTTT

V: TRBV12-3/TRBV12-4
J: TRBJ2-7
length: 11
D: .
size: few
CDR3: CASSLLYEQYF
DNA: TGTGCCAGCAGTTTATTATACGAGCAGTACTTC

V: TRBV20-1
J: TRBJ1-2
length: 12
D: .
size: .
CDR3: CSANLGGYGYTF
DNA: TGCAGTGCTAACTTGGGGGGCTATGGCTACACCTTC

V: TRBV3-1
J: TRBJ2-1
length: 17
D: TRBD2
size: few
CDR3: CASSPYGLAGQGGEQFF
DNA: TGTGCCAGCAGCCCTTATGGACTAGCGGGACAAGGGGGTGAGCAGTTCTTC

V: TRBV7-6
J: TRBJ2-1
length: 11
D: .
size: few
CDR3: CASSLEVEQFF
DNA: TGTGCCAGCAGCTTAGAGGTTGAGCAGTTCTTC

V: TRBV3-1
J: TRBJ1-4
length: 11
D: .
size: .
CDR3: CASSQTEKLFF
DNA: TGTGCCAGCAGCCAAACTGAAAAACTGTTTTTT

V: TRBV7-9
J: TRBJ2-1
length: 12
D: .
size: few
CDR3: CASSITAYEQFF
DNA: TGTGCCAGCAGCATCACTGCCTACGAGCAGTTCTTC

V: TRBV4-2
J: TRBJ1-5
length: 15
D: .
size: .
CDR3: CASSQERAGNQPQHF
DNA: TGTGCCAGCAGCCAAGAAAGGGCAGGCAATCAGCCCCAGCATTTT

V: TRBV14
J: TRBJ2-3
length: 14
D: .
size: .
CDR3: CASSQEDGTDTQYF
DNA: TGTGCCAGCAGCCAAGAGGACGGAACAGATACGCAGTATTTT

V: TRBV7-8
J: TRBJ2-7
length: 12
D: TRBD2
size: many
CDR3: CASSFGGGEQYF
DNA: TGTGCCAGCAGCTTCGGCGGGGGGGAGCAGTACTTC

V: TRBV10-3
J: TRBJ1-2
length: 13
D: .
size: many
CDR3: CAISALPAWGYTF
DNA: TGTGCCATCAGTGCTCTTCCAGCTTGGGGCTACACCTTC

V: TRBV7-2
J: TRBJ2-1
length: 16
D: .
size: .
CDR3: CASSPPLARGNNEQFF
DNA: TGTGCCAGCAGCCCTCCCCTAGCCCGGGGGAACAATGAGCAGTTCTTC

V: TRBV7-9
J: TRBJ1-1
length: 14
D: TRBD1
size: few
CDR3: CASSSGTANTEAFF
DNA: TGTGCCAGCAGCTCCGGGACAGCGAACACTGAAGCTTTCTTT

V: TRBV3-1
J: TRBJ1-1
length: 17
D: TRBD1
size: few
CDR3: CASSRSFTGTVNTEAFF
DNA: TGTGCCAGCAGCCGGTCCTTCACCGGGACAGTGAACACTGAAGCTTTCTTT

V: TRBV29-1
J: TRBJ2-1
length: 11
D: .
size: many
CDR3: CSAYWDNEQFF
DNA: TGCAGCGCCTATTGGGACAATGAGCAGTTCTTC